These T cell receptor beta chains were read from a single sample in a study of CD8 T cell repertoires and HIV-1 epitope variants. What these receptors recognize is not known. Sequenced by immunoSEQ multiplex PCR; TCRdb stores in-frame clones only, minus some. The data hold roughly 5,200 clones, with 65% to 75% observed a single time. The sample was cultured CD8+ T cells derived from PBMCs. These receptors all stem from a male donor with HIV. The CDR3 runs from the conserved cysteine through the conserved F or W. A D gene is named only where the DNA matches it firmly. Only part of the rows carry a size: once, few, many, or a class if the clone is expanded.

len,v_gene,abundance,j_gene,d_gene,CDR3nt,CDR3aa
15,TRBV30,once,TRBJ1-2,TRBD1,TGTGCCTGGAGTCCGCGGGACAGCGCGCTCTATGGCTACACCTTC,CAWSPRDSALYGYTF
12,TRBV4-2,NA,TRBJ2-1,TRBD2,TGTGCCAGCAGCCAAGCGGGGGGTGAGCAGTTCTTC,CASSQAGGEQFF
15,TRBV2,NA,TRBJ2-1,NA,TGTGCCAGGGAAACGAGCGGAGACCCTTACAATGAGCAGTTCTTC,CARETSGDPYNEQFF
13,TRBV11-2,NA,TRBJ2-7,NA,TGTGCCAGCAGCTTAGGATCCGGGGTCGAGCAGTACTTC,CASSLGSGVEQYF
17,TRBV28,NA,TRBJ1-2,NA,TGTGCCAGCAGTCAACCCCGGAGACAGTTAGCTAACTATGGCTACACCTTC,CASSQPRRQLANYGYTF
12,TRBV28,once,TRBJ2-3,NA,TGTGCCAGCAGTTTTTTGACAGATACGCAGTATTTT,CASSFLTDTQYF
14,TRBV5-4,once,TRBJ2-7,TRBD1,TGTGCCAGCAGCTTACGGGACAGCTCCTACGAGCAGTACTTC,CASSLRDSSYEQYF
14,TRBV7-8,NA,TRBJ2-7,NA,TGTGCCAGCAGCCCAACGAGGGGGATCGACGAGCAGTACTTC,CASSPTRGIDEQYF
14,TRBV23-1,NA,TRBJ1-2,NA,TGCGCCAGCAGTCAATGGAGGCTTAACTATGGCTACACCTTC,CASSQWRLNYGYTF
15,TRBV7-7,NA,TRBJ2-2,NA,TGTGCTAGCAGCTTAGCCGGACAGTACACCGGGGAGCTGTTTTTT,CASSLAGQYTGELFF
11,TRBV28,once,TRBJ2-5,NA,TGTGCCAGCAGTTTTCGAGAGACCCAGTACTTC,CASSFRETQYF